The 8 T cell receptor beta chains below all came from one sample that was sequenced in a study of T cell responses to AZD1222 COVID-19 vaccine. Generated by immunoSEQ multiplex PCR, the TCRdb table keeps only in-frame clones and is missing some. This table holds about 150,000 clones, approximately 90% found once. Specimen: peripheral blood, collected 28 days after the second AZD1222 dose. The receptors were sampled from an adult who received the AZD1222 COVID-19 vaccine.

The table lists this clone with a few counts. The chain uses TRBV5-4 and TRBJ1-3, with D uncertain. This CDR3 region has 14 residues. Between the trimmed V and J ends, which lost 0 bases and 4 bases, there was a span of 8 bases. Germline CDR1 SGHNT, CDR2 YYREEE (reference sequence). CDR3 amino acids: CASSLGGRGNTIYF. Written as DNA, the CDR3 is TGTGCCAGCAGCTTGGGTGGGAGGGGAAACACCATATATTTT. Full variable domain (outside the CDR3, taken from reference TRBV5-4 and TRBJ1-3): ETGVTQSPTHLIKTRGQQVTLRCSSQSGHNTVSWYQQALGQGPQFIFQYYREEENGRGNFPPRFSGLQFPNYSSELNVNALELDDSALYLCASSLGGRGNTIYFGEGSWLTVV.

The chain links TRBV15 to TRBJ1-1, with 7 bases aligning to TRBD1. The CDR3 spans 14 residues. V lost 1 base, J lost 7 bases, and 6 bases stayed unmatched. CDR1 is LNHNV, CDR2 YYDKDF, per germline (reference sequence). The CDR3 sequence: CATSRADRVVEAFF. The CDR3 region has the DNA TGTGCCACCAGCAGAGCAGACAGGGTAGTTGAAGCTTTCTTT.

This sequence joins TRBV19 and TRBJ2-5; D not certain. V was pared by 7 bases and J by 4 bases, with 10 bases between. Germline V CDR1 and CDR2: LNHDA, SQIVND (reference sequence). The CDR3 sequence is 12 residues long. In DNA form, the CDR3 reads TGTGCCAGTAACAGAATACTAGAGACCCAGTACTTC. Protein product: CASNRILETQYF. The full variable domain, rest sourced from reference TRBV19 and TRBJ2-5, is DGGITQSPKYLFRKEGQNVTLSCEQNLNHDAMYWYRQDPGQGLRLIYYSQIVNDFQKGDIAEGYSVSREKKESFPLTVTSAQKNPTAFYLCASNRILETQYFGPGTRLLVL.

This chain links TRBV9 with TRBJ2-7; 8 bases map to TRBD1. The CDR3 contains 15 residues. Germline V CDR1 and CDR2: SGDLS, YYNGEE. The V segment lost 3 bases and the J segment 3 bases; nucleotides outside the gene matches: 8. The CDR3 DNA sequence: TGTGCCAGCAGCGCCCGAGACAGGGGAAGCTACGAGCAGTACTTC. Its protein is CASSARDRGSYEQYF.

The rearrangement uses TRBV7-3 and TRBJ2-2; 7 bases agree with TRBD1. The CDR3 runs to 15 residues. The V and J ends lost 5 bases and 4 bases, in that order; junction bases with no gene match: 7. CDR1 and CDR2 (germline): SGHTA, FQGTGA. CDR3 sequence reads: CASSDTGVSTGELFF. CDR3 in DNA: TGTGCCAGCAGCGACACAGGGGTGAGCACCGGGGAGCTGTTTTTT.

CDR3 bases: TGTGCCACCAGCAGAGGGGAGCGGGATCAGTGGCAGTACTTC. Translating gives CATSRGERDQWQYF. This sequence joins TRBV15 and TRBJ2-7; 7 nucleotides line up with TRBD2. V lost 1 base to trimming and J lost 9 bases; unmatched junction nucleotides: 9. Germline loops: CDR1 LNHNV, CDR2 YYDKDF (reference sequence). This CDR3 comprises 14 residues. Drawing the rest from reference TRBV15 and TRBJ2-7, the complete variable domain is DAMVIQNPRYQVTQFGKPVTLSCSQTLNHNVMYWYQQKSSQAPKLLFHYYDKDFNNEADTPDNFQSRRPNTSFCFLDIRSPGLGDTAMYLCATSRGERDQWQYFGPGTRLTVT.

DNA for the CDR3: TGTGCCAGCAGCCCCCGGGCCACTGAAGCTTTCTTT. This translates into CASSPRATEAFF. The chain recombines TRBV7-9 with TRBJ1-1; the D is unclear. The length of the CDR3 is 12 residues. Germline assignment: CDR1 SEHNR and CDR2 FQNEAQ (reference sequence). Deletions cut 5 bases from V and 4 bases from J, with 8 bases between.

The J gene is TRBJ1-2, the V gene TRBV20-1; 7 nucleotides match TRBD1. CDR3 length equals 11 residues. Unmatched junction bases numbered 0, after V lost 4 bases and J lost 4 bases. Germline values: CDR1 DFQATT, CDR2 SNEGSKA (reference sequence). CDR3 sequence: CSANRGYGYTF. CDR3 sequence (DNA): TGCAGTGCTAACAGGGGCTATGGCTACACCTTC.